The 12 T cell receptor beta chains below all came from one sample that was sequenced in a study of CD8 T cells in ankylosing spondylitis. Their antigens remain unidentified. Whole-study findings and limits: Blood from ankylosing spondylitis patients appeared to carry a characteristic roughly eight-variant TCR beta motif.

TCRdb used MiXCR to reprocess the 5' RACE reads, holding one entry per CDR3 protein. The table shows around 770,000 distinct CDR3 sequences, with roughly 19% occurring only once. Specimen: blood, either unsorted or a sorted T cell fraction (not recorded which). Receptor source: a male donor with ankylosing spondylitis.

This chain joins TRBV7-2 and TRBJ1-2; 7 nucleotides match TRBD1. Germline V gene sequence: CDR1 SGHTA, CDR2 FQGNSA. This CDR3 spans 14 amino acids. With 1 base clipped from V and 2 bases from J, the junction kept 1 base outside the gene matches. This CDR3 is CASSLVRGNYGYTF. The CDR3 DNA is TGTGCCAGCAGCTTAGTCAGGGGGAACTATGGCTACACCTTC.

This clonotype was recorded a few times. V is TRBV6-1 and J is TRBJ2-4; D might be TRBD2 (6 bases). V was clipped by 6 bases and J by 12 bases, with 18 bases between them. The V gene's germline CDR1 is MNHNS and CDR2 SASEGT. CDR3 length: 13 residues. CDR3 region: CASSRAGSLGQYF. Here the CDR3 DNA reads TGTGCCAGCAGCCGCGCGGGGTCCTTGGGTCAGTACTTC.

The rearrangement joins TRBV20-1 to TRBJ2-1; 11 bases map to TRBD2. The junction had 5 bases not matched to a gene; V was cut back by 3 bases and J by 1 base. This CDR3 is built from 16 residues. The germline V gene has CDR1 DFQATT and CDR2 SNEGSKA (reference sequence). The CDR3 here is CSASLTSGVSYNEQFF. Here the CDR3 DNA reads TGCAGTGCTAGTTTGACTAGCGGGGTGTCCTACAATGAGCAGTTCTTC.

This chain links TRBV7-9 with TRBJ1-1; tentative D call: TRBD1 (6 bases). The germline V gene encodes CDR1 SEHNR and CDR2 FQNEAQ (reference sequence). V lost 1 base, J lost 7 bases, and 13 bases lay in between. The CDR3 consists of 14 residues. This CDR3 is CASSLGAGVNEAFF. For the CDR3, the DNA is TGTGCCAGCAGCTTAGGAGCAGGGGTGAATGAAGCTTTCTTT.

In this sample, this clonotype turned up a few times. V usage is TRBV18 and J usage is TRBJ2-1, with TRBD2 matching 8 bases. CDR3 size: 16 residues. CDR1 and CDR2 (germline): KGHSH, LQKENI. V gave up 3 bases and J gave up 7 bases; unmatched junction bases: 11. The CDR3 spells CASSPVSGSGKNEQFF. The CDR3 coding sequence is TGTGCCAGCTCACCGGTAAGCGGGAGCGGGAAGAATGAGCAGTTCTTC.

This clonotype has a single count. The gene calls are TRBV20-1 and TRBJ1-2; weak D call: TRBD1 (5 bases). The CDR3 loop spans 13 amino acids. Trimming stripped 3 bases from V and 0 bases from J, with 8 bases between. Per the germline V gene, CDR1 is DFQATT and CDR2 is SNEGSKA (reference sequence). The CDR3 DNA sequence: TGCAGTGCTAGTACAGGTTCTAACTATGGCTACACCTTC. The encoded protein is CSASTGSNYGYTF.

This clonotype was recorded at least ten times. The chain couples TRBV5-1 to TRBJ2-7; D is unresolved. The CDR3 is made up of 13 amino acids. Germline CDR1 reads SGHRS; CDR2 reads YFSETQ. Trimming took off 4 bases at V and 7 bases at J, with 15 bases between the two ends. The CDR3 DNA reads as TGCGCCAGCAGCCCTGACTCCGTTGGGGAGCAGTACTTC. Amino acids: CASSPDSVGEQYF. Using reference TRBV5-1 and TRBJ2-7 for the parts outside the CDR3, the full variable domain is KAGVTQTPRYLIKTRGQQVTLSCSPISGHRSVSWYQQTPGQGLQFLFEYFSETQRNKGNFPGRFSGRQFSNSRSEMNVSTLELGDSALYLCASSPDSVGEQYFGPGTRLTVT.

This clonotype was seen ten or more times. The V gene is TRBV7-8, the J gene TRBJ2-1; no definite D call. Germline V gene sequence: CDR1 SGHVS, CDR2 FQNEAQ. This CDR3 comprises 14 residues. V was cut by 6 bases and J by 6 bases, with 15 bases left in between. CDR3 loop: CASSATSRPNEQFF. The CDR3 region has the DNA TGTGCCAGCAGTGCCACGAGTCGGCCCAATGAGCAGTTCTTC.

This clonotype has only a few counts. V is TRBV7-2 and J is TRBJ1-5; no clear D. V lost 5 bases, J lost 4 bases, and 15 bases lay in between. Germline V gene lookup returns CDR1 SGHTA and CDR2 FQGNSA. The CDR3 loop spans 15 amino acids. The CDR3 is CASSQTGKKNQPQHF. The CDR3 coding sequence is TGTGCCAGCAGCCAAACCGGGAAAAAAAATCAGCCCCAGCATTTT.

The rearrangement joins TRBV6-5 to TRBJ1-1; D uncertain. V shed 2 bases and J shed 3 bases, with 19 bases lying between them. Germline lookup yields CDR1 MNHEY and CDR2 SVGAGI. This CDR3 has 17 amino acids. CDR3 sequence reads: CASSYNSGWEPDTEAFF. CDR3 sequence (DNA): TGTGCCAGCAGTTACAATTCGGGATGGGAACCGGACACTGAAGCTTTCTTT.

Only a few counts were recorded for this clonotype. This sequence joins TRBV28 and TRBJ1-1; TRBD1 aligns across 9 bases. The CDR3 contains 16 residues. CDR1 and CDR2 (germline): MDHEN, SYDVKM. V shed 5 bases, J shed 4 bases, and the junction held 11 bases outside the gene matches. Here the CDR3 reads CASSPAPGQGGTEAFF. The CDR3 bases are TGTGCCAGCAGTCCCGCCCCGGGACAGGGAGGCACTGAAGCTTTCTTT.

The table lists this clonotype with many counts. The J gene is TRBJ2-3, the V gene TRBV7-9; 7 nucleotides match TRBD1. The CDR3 spans 13 residues. With 6 bases clipped from V and 3 bases from J, the junction kept 3 bases outside the gene matches. Looked up from germline, CDR1 is SEHNR and CDR2 is FQNEAQ (reference sequence). The CDR3 loop reads CASRTRGTDTQYF. The CDR3 DNA follows: TGTGCCAGCAGAACCAGGGGGACAGATACGCAGTATTTT.